Here is one T cell receptor (beta chain) with its context. Antigen: not known. Sequenced by immunoSEQ multiplex PCR; TCRdb stores in-frame clones only, minus some. The table records 150,000 to 200,000 clones, approximately 95% of them present only once. The data were taken from a study of T cell responses to AZD1222 COVID-19 vaccine. Study outcomes and limitations: Dominant at 160-218 and 743-854, vaccine-associated CD4 TCRs also spanned spike. A mostly white British donor set with more females was recruited, and clonal diversity was possibly underestimated. Scientists sampled the repertoires only once the peak T cell response had passed.

Deletions cut 8 bases from V and 3 bases from J, with 20 bases between. This CDR3 has 16 amino acids. Germline CDR1 and CDR2: SNHLY and FYNNEI. The sequence was obtained from an adult in good health. The starting material was peripheral blood, obtained on day 0 of AZD1222 vaccination. V gene TRBV2 combines with J gene TRBJ1-3, with D unresolved. This chain's CDR3 is CASAPQRGLGGNTIYF. CDR3 coding DNA: TGTGCCAGCGCGCCACAAAGAGGTCTAGGTGGAAACACCATATATTTT.